The sequence of this T cell receptor (beta chain) was determined in a study of beta chain features in type 1 diabetes. Study results and limitations: Unsettled here was the matter of whether HLA type influences TCRB rearrangement. Among patients, naive, central memory and Treg TCRB repertoires appeared more similar than among healthy donors.

There are 13 residues in the CDR3. The germline gives CDR1 MDHEN, CDR2 SYDVKM. Trimming removed 2 bases from V and 5 bases from J, with 7 bases in between. To note about this clone: Antigen: not known.

The whole isolated RNA underwent reverse transcription, so sequencing captured expressed TCRB transcripts. The method was immunoSEQ multiplex PCR; TCRdb's version includes in-frame clones alone and lacks a portion of them. The data contain 390,000 or so clones, approximately 15% of them seen just once; the ten biggest clones take up about 0.04%. The TCR comes from a man in his thirties or forties in good health. The chain uses TRBV28 and TRBJ1-5, with D unclear. Sequenced material: naive CD4+ T cells from blood. CDR3: CASSLPSDQPQHF. CDR3 sequence (DNA): TGTGCCAGCAGTTTACCCAGTGATCAGCCCCAGCATTTT.